These T cell receptor beta chains were read from a single sample in a study of response to subunit inactivated influenza vaccine. One entry per CDR3 protein, called by TCRdb with MiXCR from the RT-PCR reads. The sample lists more than 700,000 distinct CDR3 sequences, approximately 21% occurring once. Sequences were derived from PBMCs from blood, sampled 4 to 6 days after vaccination. These TCRs come from a man over 45 who received an inactivated influenza vaccine. Both conserved end residues are part of each CDR3. A D gene is named only where the DNA matches it firmly. The listing skips clone size in some rows; elsewhere it reads once, few, many or a size class.

j_gene,v_gene,abundance,d_gene,CDR3aa,CDR3nt
TRBJ2-2,TRBV20-1,-,-,CSARIPTGTGELFF,TGCAGTGCCAGAATACCTACAGGGACCGGGGAGCTGTTTTTT
TRBJ1-2,TRBV5-4,few,-,CASSLEGPGYTF,TGTGCCAGCAGCTTGGAAGGACCTGGCTACACCTTC
TRBJ2-5,TRBV7-6,-,-,CASSLGTLTGETQYF,TGTGCCAGCAGCTTAGGTACACTAACTGGAGAGACCCAGTACTTC
TRBJ2-4,TRBV20-1,many,-,CSAREVAKNIQYF,TGCAGTGCTAGGGAGGTAGCCAAAAACATTCAGTACTTC
TRBJ2-3,TRBV4-2,-,-,CASSLSDRFPDTQYF,TGTGCCAGCAGCCTAAGTGACAGGTTCCCAGATACGCAGTATTTT
TRBJ2-5,TRBV20-1,-,TRBD2,CSATGRARETQYF,TGCAGTGCTACCGGGAGGGCCAGGGAGACCCAGTACTTC
TRBJ1-1,TRBV2,few,-,CASSVLAPRGEAFF,TGTGCCAGCAGTGTCCTGGCCCCAAGGGGTGAAGCTTTCTTT
TRBJ2-7,TRBV5-1,-,-,CASSELRTYEQYF,TGCGCCAGCAGCGAACTAAGGACCTACGAGCAGTACTTC
TRBJ1-3,TRBV5-6,-,TRBD1,CASSTGGKNTIYF,TGTGCCAGCAGCACAGGGGGCAAGAACACCATATATTTT
TRBJ2-1,TRBV18,-,-,CASSSGLRQGYNEQFF,TGTGCCAGCTCCTCGGGCTTGAGGCAGGGGTACAATGAGCAGTTCTTC
TRBJ2-5,TRBV5-1,few,TRBD1,CASSWTGSNEETQYF,TGCGCCAGCAGCTGGACAGGGTCGAACGAAGAGACCCAGTACTTC
TRBJ2-6,TRBV5-6,-,-,CASSVDVVSGANVLTF,TGTGCCAGCAGCGTGGACGTAGTCTCTGGGGCCAACGTCCTGACTTTC
TRBJ2-1,TRBV14,once,TRBD2,CASSQGSGRPYNEQLF,TGTGCCAGCAGCCAAGGGAGCGGGAGGCCCTACAATGAGCAGCTCTTC
TRBJ1-5,TRBV6-2/TRBV6-3,-,-,CASSSWGPSNQPQHF,TGTGCCAGCAGTTCCTGGGGCCCTAGCAATCAGCCCCAGCATTTT
TRBJ2-5,TRBV29-1,-,-,CSVGNRAFEETQYF,TGCAGCGTTGGGAACAGGGCCTTCGAAGAGACCCAGTACTTC
TRBJ1-1,TRBV12-3/TRBV12-4,few,-,CASNRDGNTEAFF,TGTGCCAGTAACAGGGACGGAAACACTGAAGCTTTCTTT
TRBJ2-7,TRBV5-1,few,-,CASSLQDGYEQYF,TGCGCCAGCAGCTTGCAAGACGGGTACGAGCAGTACTTC
TRBJ2-7,TRBV5-1,few,TRBD1,CASSRTGAQTGEQYF,TGCGCCAGCAGCCGCACAGGGGCGCAAACCGGCGAGCAGTACTTC
TRBJ2-5,TRBV5-8,-,-,CASSLGTAKETQYF,TGTGCCAGCAGCTTGGGGACAGCTAAAGAGACCCAGTACTTC
TRBJ2-5,TRBV27,few,TRBD2,CASSLRLAGLQETQYF,TGTGCCAGCAGTCTCAGACTAGCGGGACTCCAAGAGACCCAGTACTTC
TRBJ2-2,TRBV7-2,-,TRBD2,CASRLSGTSLNTGELFF,TGTGCCAGCAGACTTTCCGGGACTAGCCTGAACACCGGGGAGCTGTTTTTT
TRBJ2-6,TRBV5-1,few,TRBD1,CASRRSPTGPSGANVLTF,TGCGCCAGCAGAAGGAGCCCGACAGGGCCCTCTGGGGCCAACGTCCTGACTTTC
TRBJ2-2,TRBV12-3/TRBV12-4,few,-,CASSFSRMGTGELFF,TGTGCCAGCAGTTTTTCTCGGATGGGGACCGGGGAGCTGTTTTTT
TRBJ2-2,TRBV20-1,-,TRBD2,CSARDPRASGKDGELFF,TGCAGTGCTAGAGACCCCCGGGCTAGCGGGAAGGACGGGGAGCTGTTTTTT
TRBJ2-3,TRBV28,-,-,CASSSTKLLQYF,TGTGCCAGCAGTTCCACGAAACTCCTGCAGTATTTT
TRBJ2-1,TRBV28,-,-,CASSSWTGGFRNEQFF,TGTGCCAGCAGTTCGTGGACTGGGGGGTTTCGGAATGAGCAGTTCTTC
TRBJ1-2,TRBV28,-,-,CASSLPGQALYGYTF,TGTGCCAGCAGTTTACCTGGGCAAGCCCTCTATGGCTACACCTTC
TRBJ2-7,TRBV15,-,TRBD1,CAPGNRGTYEQYF,TGTGCCCCTGGGAACAGGGGCACCTACGAGCAGTACTTC
TRBJ1-6,TRBV12-3/TRBV12-4,-,-,CASSLGTIGPPLHF,TGTGCCAGCAGTTTAGGAACTATAGGGCCACCCCTCCACTTT